The entry that follows covers one T cell receptor (beta chain) sequence. This sample is part of a study of blood T cell repertoires in COVID-19. About the study: Samples came from the United States, Italy and Spain, spanning acute and convalescent COVID-19. T cells, B-cell-depleted T cells, or PBMCs supplied cDNA or gDNA.

Original analysis: The authors estimated nucleated cell counts from reference gene primer amplification. TCRdb's table, derived via immunoSEQ multiplex PCR, lists solely in-frame clones and lacks some. From that table come the V and J calls and clone size; the DNA was used to work out D and trimming. Among 150,000 to 200,000 clones, 80% to 90% were seen once, and the ten largest hold more than 1.5%. Germline V gene sequence: CDR1 SGHRS, CDR2 YFSETQ. The ends were cut back, 3 bases at V and 5 bases at J, with 18 bases in the middle. The CDR3 consists of 15 residues. The sequenced sample consisted of peripheral blood. This sequence originates from a woman between 50 and 59 years old with acute or convalescent COVID-19. The chain employs TRBV5-1 and TRBJ2-7, with TRBD2 as a possible D gene (5 bases). The CDR3 DNA reads TGCGCCAGCAGCTCGGGTAGATTTAGCGATCACGAGCAGTACTTC. Amino acid sequence: CASSSGRFSDHEQYF.